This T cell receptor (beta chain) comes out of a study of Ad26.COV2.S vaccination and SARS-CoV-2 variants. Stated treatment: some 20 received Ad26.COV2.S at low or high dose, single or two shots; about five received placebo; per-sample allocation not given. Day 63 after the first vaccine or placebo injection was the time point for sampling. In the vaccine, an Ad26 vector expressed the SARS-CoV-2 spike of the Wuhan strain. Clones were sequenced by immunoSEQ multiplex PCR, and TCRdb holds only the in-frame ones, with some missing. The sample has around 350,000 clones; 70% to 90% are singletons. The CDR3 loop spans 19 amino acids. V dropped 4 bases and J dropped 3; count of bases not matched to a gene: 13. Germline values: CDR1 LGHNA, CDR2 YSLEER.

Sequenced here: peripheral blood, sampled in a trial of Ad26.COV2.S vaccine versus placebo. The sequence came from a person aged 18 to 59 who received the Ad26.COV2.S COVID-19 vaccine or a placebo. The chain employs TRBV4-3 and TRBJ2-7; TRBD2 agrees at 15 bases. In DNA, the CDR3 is TGCGCCAGCAGCCCAAGGAGCGCCGGGACTAGCGGGAGGTGCTACGAGCAGTACTTC. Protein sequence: CASSPRSAGTSGRCYEQYF.